The rows below give T cell receptor beta chains drawn from one sample of a study of tumor and adjacent non-tumor tissue in lung cancer. TCRdb re-analysed the multiplex PCR reads in MiXCR, keeping a single row per CDR3 protein. The sample records 100,000 to 150,000 distinct CDR3 sequences, about 66% being singletons. What was sequenced was lung tumor tissue. The receptors come from a man aged 30 to 39 with non-small cell lung cancer. The CDR3 runs from the conserved cysteine through the conserved F or W.

v_call	cdr3_aa
TRBV11-2	CASSSGLAGPHSTQYF
TRBV25-1	CASSDLGPSSYEQYF
TRBV6-5	CASSASGGIDMQYF
TRBV11-2	CANSPGTGLNTGELFF
TRBV20-1	CSASRRAVDEQYF
TRBV5-1	CASRTGPDTQYF
TRBV10-3	CAISEWGGQETQYF
TRBV12-3/TRBV12-4	CASRLGVAKNIQYF
TRBV19	CASKGNTEAFF
TRBV20-1	CSARQGGPDTQYF
TRBV4-3	CASSQQLAVPTAGTDTQYF
TRBV20-1	CSFLGASATFSYNEQFF
TRBV4-2	CASSQEWKGGGEQYF
TRBV15	CATSRGYQPEAFF
TRBV6-1	CTSRAGTAGNQPQHF
TRBV6-5	CASIPGEGGEQFF
TRBV20-1	CSADPGGGLNEQFF
TRBV12-5	CASGLGGVAFF
TRBV13	CASSLPGDEYEQYF
TRBV20-1	CSARDRWGAGNTGAFF
TRBV11-3	CASSLDILAITQEQFF
TRBV5-1	CASSTSLVGGGEQFF
TRBV6-5	CASSYVEGAARTQYF
TRBV6-2/TRBV6-3	CASSYSGRSTYEQYF
TRBV29-1	CSVGMTDTQYF
TRBV6-1	CVSSEDLGTQYF
TRBV29-1	CSVVMYSPTYMQYF
TRBV5-1	CASSLADQHTGELFF
TRBV12-3/TRBV12-4	CASRDRGAVFF
TRBV24-1	CATSDDRDTGELFF
TRBV15	CATSRAGQYNEQFF
TRBV6-5	CASSYSTAEGQREQYF
TRBV7-2	CASNLGQRGVTYEQYF
TRBV7-2	CASALTSGGSREAQFF
TRBV29-1	CSVLGRSGNEQFF
TRBV5-1	CASSLGQTYNEQFF
TRBV20-1	CSASGGQGQSPLHF
TRBV20-1	CSASGRGQGDEQYF
TRBV20-1	CSATRNRGFYEQYF
TRBV12-3/TRBV12-4	CACRSGLRDEQFF
TRBV11-2	CANSLIGDGTEASF
TRBV11-3	CGSSLTCYEQYF
TRBV12-3/TRBV12-4	CASTPSTRSAGELFF
TRBV24-1	CATDGGPGLWRGTQYF
TRBV11-2	CASSPRQGTNTGELFF
TRBV11-2	CSSSDLATAYNEQFF
TRBV4-2	CASRQDLVGGTGELFF
TRBV7-2	CASSAVAGGHETQYF
TRBV10-3	CAIRPWGGVGTEAFF
TRBV5-1	CASRRTSGDTDTQYF
TRBV18	CASSRTGLSGNTIYF
TRBV12-3/TRBV12-4	CASRLAGAGNNEQFF
TRBV5-1	CASSLGAGTVEETQYF
TRBV20-1	CSAGGTAYNEQFF
TRBV6-2/TRBV6-3	CAGSKGAVSNQPQHF
TRBV11-2	CANSLEGRGYYNEQFF
TRBV11-2	CASSPRRLVGYEQYF
TRBV6-1	CANRRQEVIGSPLHF
TRBV11-2	CASSFNAGGNIEQFF